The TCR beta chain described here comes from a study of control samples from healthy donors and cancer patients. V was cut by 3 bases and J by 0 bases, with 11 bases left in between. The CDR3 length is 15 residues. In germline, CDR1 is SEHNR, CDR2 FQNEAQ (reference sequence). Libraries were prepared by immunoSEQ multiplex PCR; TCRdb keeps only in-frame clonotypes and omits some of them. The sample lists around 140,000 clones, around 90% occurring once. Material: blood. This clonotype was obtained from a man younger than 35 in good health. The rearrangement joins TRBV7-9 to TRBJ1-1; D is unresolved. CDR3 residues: CASSFSGRMNTEAFF. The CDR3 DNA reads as TGTGCCAGCAGCTTCAGTGGGCGGATGAACACTGAAGCTTTCTTT.